The next 2 T cell receptor beta chains were all read from a single sample in a study of cytomegalovirus exposure and HLA in healthy donors. 13 Jbeta primers and 60 Vbeta primers were used for the PCR. Method: immunoSEQ multiplex PCR; TCRdb's copy keeps in-frame clones and lacks some. The sample contains about 140,000 clones, 60% to 85% of which appear only once. The material sequenced was PBMCs. The receptors stem from a male donor in good health and CMV-seronegative.

The CDR3 DNA is TGTGCCAGCAGCCCCCGGGGAGGGTACGAGCAGTACTTC. Its translation is CASSPRGGYEQYF. The chain carries TRBV7-9 and TRBJ2-5, with TRBD2 matching over 7 bases. The J call may be in error: the DNA end matches TRBJ2-7 better. Germline CDR1 and CDR2: SEHNR and FQNEAQ (reference sequence). This CDR3 spans 13 amino acids.

With respect to this clone: One junction end disagrees with the germline gene, perhaps due to a read error. The V and J genes are TRBV7-7 and TRBJ2-7; D might be TRBD1 (6 bases). The CDR3 is made up of 14 amino acids. The germline CDR1 and CDR2 sequences are SSHAT and FNYEAQ (reference sequence). CDR3 residues: CASSLAQGLYEQYF. The CDR3, as DNA: TGTGCTAGCAGCTTAGCACAGGGTCTCTACGAGCAGTACTTC.